These 10 T cell receptor beta chains originate from one sample sequenced in a study of T cell repertoires in cytomegalovirus infection. TCRdb passed the reads through MiXCR, listing each CDR3 protein once. The profile shows about 180,000 distinct CDR3 sequences, approximately 17% of them singletons. Sequencing input: CD8+ T cells from PBMCs. The origin of the receptors is a human donor in good health (CMV status not recorded). Some clones in this sample may be carry-over from other donors' samples.

This clonotype was detected a few times. J is TRBJ2-5 and V is TRBV7-9; 7 nucleotides agree with TRBD1. The CDR3 loop spans 16 amino acids. After removal of 4 bases from V and 2 bases from J, the junction contained 10 bases not matched to a gene. In germline, CDR1 is SEHNR, CDR2 FQNEAQ (reference sequence). DNA for the CDR3: TGTGCCAGCAGCTCCCTTTTTGGGACAGCACAAGAGACCCAGTACTTC. It translates to CASSSLFGTAQETQYF.

The rearrangement uses TRBV7-6 and TRBJ2-7; no clear D. The CDR3 covers 15 residues. Germline CDR1 and CDR2: SGHVS and FNYEAQ. V was shortened by 1 base and J by 5 bases, with 15 bases between the two germline ends. The chain's CDR3 is CASSLVTGQDDEQYF. In DNA form, the CDR3 reads TGTGCCAGCAGCTTAGTTACTGGGCAGGACGACGAGCAGTACTTC. The full variable domain, in which reference TRBV7-6 and TRBJ2-7 provide the parts outside the CDR3, is GAGVSQSPRYKVTKRGQDVALRCDPISGHVSLYWYRQALGQGPEFLTYFNYEAQQDKSGLPNDRFSAERPEGSISTLTIQRTEQRDSAMYRCASSLVTGQDDEQYFGPGTRLTVT.

V usage is TRBV28 and J usage is TRBJ2-4, with D perhaps matching TRBD1 (6 bases). In germline, CDR1 is MDHEN, CDR2 SYDVKM. This CDR3 is 15 amino acids long. Trimming pared 5 bases from V and 1 base from J, leaving 12 bases between. CDR3 loop: CASSRRQGAKNIQYF. The CDR3 DNA is TGTGCCAGCAGTCGTCGGCAGGGGGCCAAAAACATTCAGTACTTC. Full variable domain (outside the CDR3, taken from reference TRBV28 and TRBJ2-4): DVKVTQSSRYLVKRTGEKVFLECVQDMDHENMFWYRQDPGLGLRLIYFSYDVKMKEKGDIPEGYSVSREKKERFSLILESASTNQTSMYLCASSRRQGAKNIQYFGAGTRLSVL.

CDR3 residues: CASSLGGGTNTGELFF. The CDR3 DNA reads as TGTGCCAGCAGCTTAGGAGGGGGAACGAACACCGGGGAGCTGTTTTTT. The chain carries TRBV7-8 and TRBJ2-2; possible D gene TRBD1, 6 bases. CDR3 length: 16 amino acids. Germline CDR1 reads SGHVS; CDR2 reads FQNEAQ. V lost 1 base to trimming and J lost 0 bases, with 9 bases between them.

There are many counts of this clonotype. V is TRBV7-9 and J is TRBJ2-7; a weak D match, TRBD1 (6 bases). Germline assignment: CDR1 SEHNR and CDR2 FQNEAQ (reference sequence). CDR3 length equals 14 residues. V shed 4 bases and J shed 2 bases, with 12 bases lying between them. The chain's CDR3 is CASSSRQEAYEQYF. In DNA form, the CDR3 reads TGTGCCAGCAGCTCACGACAGGAAGCCTACGAGCAGTACTTC. Drawing the rest from reference TRBV7-9 and TRBJ2-7, the complete variable domain is DTGVSQNPRHKITKRGQNVTFRCDPISEHNRLYWYRQTLGQGPEFLTYFQNEAQLEKSRLLSDRFSAERPKGSFSTLEIQRTEQGDSAMYLCASSSRQEAYEQYFGPGTRLTVT.

This chain uses TRBV27 with TRBJ2-3; the D gene is possibly TRBD2 (6 bases). There are 14 residues in the CDR3. V gave up 8 bases and J gave up 3 bases, with 15 bases separating them. Germline V CDR1 and CDR2: MNHEY, SMNVEV (reference sequence). The CDR3 protein is CASLRAGPTDTQYF. CDR3 in DNA: TGTGCCAGCCTGAGGGCGGGACCGACAGATACGCAGTATTTT.

V usage is TRBV7-9 and J usage is TRBJ2-7; unclear D gene. V was cut by 1 base and J by 3 bases, with 13 bases left in between. This CDR3 is built from 15 residues. Germline CDR1 SEHNR, CDR2 FQNEAQ (reference sequence). The CDR3 coding sequence is TGTGCCAGCAGCTTAGTAAAGAGTTCCATCTACGAGCAGTACTTC. This translates into CASSLVKSSIYEQYF. The variable domain in full, with the rest retrieved from reference TRBV7-9 and TRBJ2-7, is DTGVSQNPRHKITKRGQNVTFRCDPISEHNRLYWYRQTLGQGPEFLTYFQNEAQLEKSRLLSDRFSAERPKGSFSTLEIQRTEQGDSAMYLCASSLVKSSIYEQYFGPGTRLTVT.

This clonotype has a handful of counts. The chain links TRBV7-2 to TRBJ1-4; 7 positions match TRBD1. The germline V gene encodes CDR1 SGHTA and CDR2 FQGNSA. This CDR3 contains 15 residues. The junction had 8 bases not matched to a gene; V was cut back by 4 bases and J by 6 bases. In DNA, the CDR3 is TGTGCCAGCAGCTCCGCGACAGGGCACGATGAAAAACTGTTTTTT. Amino acid sequence: CASSSATGHDEKLFF.

The table lists this clonotype with a few counts. The gene calls are TRBV13 and TRBJ1-3; tentative D call: TRBD1 (6 bases). The germline V gene encodes CDR1 PRHDT and CDR2 FYEKMQ (reference sequence). The CDR3 contains 17 residues. Trimming stripped 5 bases from V and 3 bases from J, with 20 bases between. The CDR3 DNA reads TGTGCCAGCAGCCCCCCTCTAGGGGGTGAACGTGGAAACACCATATATTTT. This translates into CASSPPLGGERGNTIYF. The variable domain in full, completed from reference TRBV13 and TRBJ1-3, reads AAGVIQSPRHLIKEKRETATLKCYPIPRHDTVYWYQQGPGQDPQFLISFYEKMQSDKGSIPDRFSAQQFSDYHSELNMSSLELGDSALYFCASSPPLGGERGNTIYFGEGSWLTVV.

This clonotype was recorded a few times. The V gene is TRBV5-1, the J gene TRBJ2-7; tentatively, D is TRBD1 (6 bases). Germline assignment: CDR1 SGHRS and CDR2 YFSETQ. This CDR3 is 16 amino acids long. V dropped 4 bases and J dropped 5 bases, with 22 bases sitting between them. The CDR3 sequence is CASSAGSGDILNEQYF. CDR3 nucleotides: TGCGCCAGCAGCGCGGGTTCAGGGGATATTTTAAACGAGCAGTACTTC.